The T cell receptor beta chain under discussion was sequenced for a study of human T cells and chemical hapten exposure. TCRdb used MiXCR to reprocess the RACE reads, holding one entry per CDR3 protein. This table has some 32,000 distinct CDR3 sequences, 5% to 6.5% appearing once. Looked up from germline, CDR1 is DFQATT and CDR2 is SNEGSKA (reference sequence). This CDR3 contains 13 residues. Trimming took off 0 bases at V and 1 base at J, with 6 bases between the two ends. This clonotype occurred many times. Its antigen is as yet unknown. Stated time point: patch test 3, about 24 weeks after DPC sensitization. The treatment: therapeutic diphenylcyclopropenone sensitization with weekly scalp DPC. Phlebotomy was performed prior to application of every patch test. Points from the study as a whole: Counts of TCRs expanded at PT1 correlated positively with patch test score.

This receptor was obtained from a man aged 30-40 years with alopecia areata. Some clones in this sample may be carry-over from other donors' samples. The sequenced sample was whole blood, obtained in connection with sensitization to the hapten diphenylcyclopropenone (DPC). The J gene is TRBJ1-1, the V gene TRBV20-1; D is uncertain. Here the CDR3 DNA reads TGCAGTGCTAGAGAGGACCCGAACACTGAAGCTTTCTTT. Residues: CSAREDPNTEAFF.